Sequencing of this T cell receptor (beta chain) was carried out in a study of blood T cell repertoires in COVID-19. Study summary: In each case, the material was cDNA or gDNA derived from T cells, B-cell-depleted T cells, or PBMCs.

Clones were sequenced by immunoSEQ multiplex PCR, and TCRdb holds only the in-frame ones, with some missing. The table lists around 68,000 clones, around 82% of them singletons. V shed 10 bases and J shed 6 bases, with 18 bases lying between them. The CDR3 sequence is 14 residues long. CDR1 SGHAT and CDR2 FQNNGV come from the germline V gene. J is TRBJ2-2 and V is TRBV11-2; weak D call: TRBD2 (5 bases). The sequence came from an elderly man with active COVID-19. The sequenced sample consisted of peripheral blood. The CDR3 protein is CATRGPPSSGELFF. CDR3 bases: TGTGCCACCCGCGGGCCTCCATCTTCCGGGGAGCTGTTTTTT.